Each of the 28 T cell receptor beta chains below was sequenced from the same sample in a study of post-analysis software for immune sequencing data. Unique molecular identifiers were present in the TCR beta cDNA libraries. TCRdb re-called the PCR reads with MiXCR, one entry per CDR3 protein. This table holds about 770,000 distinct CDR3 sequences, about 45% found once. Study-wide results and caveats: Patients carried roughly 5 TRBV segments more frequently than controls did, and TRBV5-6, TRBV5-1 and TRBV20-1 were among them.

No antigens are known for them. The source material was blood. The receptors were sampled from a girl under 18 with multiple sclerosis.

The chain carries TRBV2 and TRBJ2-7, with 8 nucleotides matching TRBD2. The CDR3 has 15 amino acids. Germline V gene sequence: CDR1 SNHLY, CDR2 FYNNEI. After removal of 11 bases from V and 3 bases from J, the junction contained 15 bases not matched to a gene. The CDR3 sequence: CAVKPLAETVYEQYF. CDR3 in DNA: TGTGCCGTCAAACCACTAGCGGAAACCGTCTACGAGCAGTACTTC. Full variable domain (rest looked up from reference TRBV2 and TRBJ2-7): EPEVTQTPSHQVTQMGQEVILRCVPISNHLYFYWYRQILGQKVEFLVSFYNNEISEKSEIFDDQFSVERPDGSNFTLKIRSTKLEDSAMYFCAVKPLAETVYEQYFGPGTRLTVT.

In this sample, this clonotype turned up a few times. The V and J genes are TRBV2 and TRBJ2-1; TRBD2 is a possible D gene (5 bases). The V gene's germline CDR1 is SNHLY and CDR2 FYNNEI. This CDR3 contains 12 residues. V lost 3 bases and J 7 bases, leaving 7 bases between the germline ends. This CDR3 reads CASSDWENEQFF. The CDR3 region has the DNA TGTGCCAGCAGTGATTGGGAGAATGAGCAGTTCTTC.

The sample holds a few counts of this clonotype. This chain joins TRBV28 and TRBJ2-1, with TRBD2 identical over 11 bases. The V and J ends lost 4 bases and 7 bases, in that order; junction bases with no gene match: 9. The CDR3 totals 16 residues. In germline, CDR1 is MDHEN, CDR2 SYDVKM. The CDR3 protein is CASSSARASGRNEQFF. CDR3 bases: TGTGCCAGCAGTTCTGCCCGGGCTAGCGGGAGGAATGAGCAGTTCTTC.

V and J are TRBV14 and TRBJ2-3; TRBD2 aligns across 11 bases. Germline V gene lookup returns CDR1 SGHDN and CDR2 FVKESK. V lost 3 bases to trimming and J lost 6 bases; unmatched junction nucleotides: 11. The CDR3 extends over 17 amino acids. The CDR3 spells CASSQSLAGVYWDTQYF. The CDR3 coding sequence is TGTGCCAGCAGCCAGTCACTAGCGGGAGTTTACTGGGATACGCAGTATTTT.

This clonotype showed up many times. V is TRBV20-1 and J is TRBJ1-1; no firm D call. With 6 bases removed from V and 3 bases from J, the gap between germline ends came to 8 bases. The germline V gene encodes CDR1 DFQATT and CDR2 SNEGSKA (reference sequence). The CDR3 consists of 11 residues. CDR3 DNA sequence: TGCAGTGCGAGGGATTACACTGAAGCTTTCTTT. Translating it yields CSARDYTEAFF.

This chain's CDR3 is CASSAQGLADEQYF. The DNA of the CDR3 is TGTGCCAGCAGCGCCCAGGGACTAGCCGACGAGCAGTACTTC. The rearrangement links TRBV12-3 or TRBV12-4 to TRBJ2-7, with 9 bases fitting TRBD2. The CDR3 contains 14 residues. The ends lost 6 bases at V and 5 bases at J; junction bases unmatched: 8.

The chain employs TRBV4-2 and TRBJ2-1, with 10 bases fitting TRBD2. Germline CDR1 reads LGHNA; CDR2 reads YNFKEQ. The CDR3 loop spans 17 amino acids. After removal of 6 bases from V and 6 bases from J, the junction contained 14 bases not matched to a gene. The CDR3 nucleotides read TGTGCCAGCAGATCAACCCCCGGGACTAGCGCCTCCAATGAGCAGTTCTTC. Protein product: CASRSTPGTSASNEQFF.

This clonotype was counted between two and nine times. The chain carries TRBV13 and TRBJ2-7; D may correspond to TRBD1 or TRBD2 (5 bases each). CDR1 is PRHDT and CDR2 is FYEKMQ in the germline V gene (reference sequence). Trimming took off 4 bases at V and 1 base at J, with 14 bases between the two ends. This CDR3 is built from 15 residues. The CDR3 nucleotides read TGTGCCAGCAGCTCGAGGGGTTATGGGTCCTACGAGCAGTACTTC. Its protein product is CASSSRGYGSYEQYF.

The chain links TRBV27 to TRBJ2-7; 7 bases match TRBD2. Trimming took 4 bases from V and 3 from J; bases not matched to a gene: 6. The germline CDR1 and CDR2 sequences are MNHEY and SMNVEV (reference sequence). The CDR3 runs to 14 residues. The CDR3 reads CASSWGGPLYEQYF. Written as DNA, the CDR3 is TGTGCCAGCAGTTGGGGGGGACCTCTCTACGAGCAGTACTTC.

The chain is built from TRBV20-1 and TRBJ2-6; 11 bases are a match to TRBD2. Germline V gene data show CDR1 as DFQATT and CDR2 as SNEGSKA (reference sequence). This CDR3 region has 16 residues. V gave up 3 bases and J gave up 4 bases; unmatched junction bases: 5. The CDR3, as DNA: TGCAGTGCTAGCCGACTAGCGGGAACCGGGGCCAACGTCCTGACTTTC. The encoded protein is CSASRLAGTGANVLTF.

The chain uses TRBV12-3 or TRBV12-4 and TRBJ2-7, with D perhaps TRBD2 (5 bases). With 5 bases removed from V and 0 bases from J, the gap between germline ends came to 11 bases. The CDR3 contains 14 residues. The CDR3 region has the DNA TGTGCCAGCAGTCCCGACGGGATCTCCTACGAGCAGTACTTC. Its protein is CASSPDGISYEQYF.

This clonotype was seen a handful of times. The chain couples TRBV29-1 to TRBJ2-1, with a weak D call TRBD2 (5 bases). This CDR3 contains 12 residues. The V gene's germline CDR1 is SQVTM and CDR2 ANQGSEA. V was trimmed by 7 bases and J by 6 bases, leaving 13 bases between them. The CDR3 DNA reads TGCAGCGCCCGGGATCCAGCCAATGAGCAGTTCTTC. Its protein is CSARDPANEQFF.

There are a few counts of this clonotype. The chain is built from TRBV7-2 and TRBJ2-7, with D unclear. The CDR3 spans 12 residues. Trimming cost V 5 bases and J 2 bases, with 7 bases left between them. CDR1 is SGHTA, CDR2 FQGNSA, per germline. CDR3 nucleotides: TGTGCCAGCAGCCCGACTGCCTACGAGCAGTACTTC. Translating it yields CASSPTAYEQYF.

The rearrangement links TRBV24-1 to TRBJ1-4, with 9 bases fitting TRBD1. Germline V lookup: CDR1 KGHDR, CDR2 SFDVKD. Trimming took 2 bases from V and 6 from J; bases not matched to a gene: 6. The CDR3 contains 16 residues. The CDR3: CATSDSRTGADEKLFF. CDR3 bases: TGTGCCACCAGTGATTCAAGGACAGGGGCGGATGAAAAACTGTTTTTT.

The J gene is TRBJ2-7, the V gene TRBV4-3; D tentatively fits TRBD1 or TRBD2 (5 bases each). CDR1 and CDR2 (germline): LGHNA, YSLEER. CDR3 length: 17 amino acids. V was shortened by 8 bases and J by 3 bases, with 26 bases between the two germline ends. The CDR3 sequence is CASPDGTGYGPNYEQYF. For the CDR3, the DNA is TGCGCCAGCCCGGATGGGACGGGATATGGCCCGAACTACGAGCAGTACTTC.

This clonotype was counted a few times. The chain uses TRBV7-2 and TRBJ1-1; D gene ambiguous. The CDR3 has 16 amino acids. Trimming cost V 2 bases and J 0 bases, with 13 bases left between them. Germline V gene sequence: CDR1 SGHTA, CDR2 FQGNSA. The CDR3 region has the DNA TGTGCCAGCAGCTTAACCGGGGTCCCTTTGAACACTGAAGCTTTCTTT. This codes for CASSLTGVPLNTEAFF.

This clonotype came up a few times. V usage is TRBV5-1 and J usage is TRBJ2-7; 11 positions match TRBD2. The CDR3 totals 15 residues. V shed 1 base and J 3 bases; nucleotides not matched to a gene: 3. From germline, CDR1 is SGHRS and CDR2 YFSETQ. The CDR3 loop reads CASSLKGLADYEQYF. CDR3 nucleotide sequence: TGCGCCAGCAGCTTGAAGGGACTAGCGGACTACGAGCAGTACTTC.

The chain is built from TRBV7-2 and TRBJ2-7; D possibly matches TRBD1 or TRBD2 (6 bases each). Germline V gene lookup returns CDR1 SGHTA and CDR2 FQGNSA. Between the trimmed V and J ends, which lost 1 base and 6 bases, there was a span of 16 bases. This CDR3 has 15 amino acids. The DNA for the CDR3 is TGTGCCAGCAGCTTAGTCTCGGGGGCGCGAGGCGAGCAGTACTTC. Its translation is CASSLVSGARGEQYF.

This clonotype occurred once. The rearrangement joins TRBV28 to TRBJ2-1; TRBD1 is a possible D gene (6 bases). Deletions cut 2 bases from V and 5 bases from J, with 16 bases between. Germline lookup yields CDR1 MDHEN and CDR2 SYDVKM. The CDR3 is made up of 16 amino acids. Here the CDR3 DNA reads TGTGCCAGCAGTTTAGTCGACAGGAGATATAACAATGAGCAGTTCTTC. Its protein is CASSLVDRRYNNEQFF.

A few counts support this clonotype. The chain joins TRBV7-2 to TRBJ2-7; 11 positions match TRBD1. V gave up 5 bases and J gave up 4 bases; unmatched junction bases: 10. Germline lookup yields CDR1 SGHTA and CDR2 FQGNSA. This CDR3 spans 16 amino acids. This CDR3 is CASSPRTGGAEYEQYF. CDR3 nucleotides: TGTGCCAGCAGCCCACGGACAGGGGGCGCAGAATACGAGCAGTACTTC.

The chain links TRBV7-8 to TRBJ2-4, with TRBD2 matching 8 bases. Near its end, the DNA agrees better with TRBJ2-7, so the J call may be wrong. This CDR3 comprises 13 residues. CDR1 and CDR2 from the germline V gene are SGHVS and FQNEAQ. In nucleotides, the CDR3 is TGTGCCAGCAGCTTCCCGGGAGGGTACGAGCAGTACTTC. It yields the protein CASSFPGGYEQYF.

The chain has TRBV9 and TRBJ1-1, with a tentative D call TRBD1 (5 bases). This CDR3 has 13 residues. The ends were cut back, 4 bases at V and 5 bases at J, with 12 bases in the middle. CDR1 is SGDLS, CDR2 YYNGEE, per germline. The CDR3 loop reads CASSTGGGTEAFF. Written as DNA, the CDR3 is TGTGCCAGCAGCACGGGGGGAGGGACTGAAGCTTTCTTT.

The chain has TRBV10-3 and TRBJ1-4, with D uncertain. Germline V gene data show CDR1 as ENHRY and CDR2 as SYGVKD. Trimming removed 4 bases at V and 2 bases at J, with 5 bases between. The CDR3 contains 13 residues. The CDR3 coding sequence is TGTGCCATCAGTGGGTCTACTAATGAAAAACTGTTTTTT. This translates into CAISGSTNEKLFF.

CDR3 DNA: TGTGCCAGCAGCCCGCTTCCGGGAGGGCCCTCGGAGACCCAGTACTTC. Its translation: CASSPLPGGPSETQYF. V and J are TRBV6-2 or TRBV6-3 and TRBJ2-5, with 8 nucleotides matching TRBD2. Germline loops: CDR1 MNHEY, CDR2 SVGEGT. The CDR3 runs 16 residues. V shed 6 bases and J 5 bases; nucleotides not matched to a gene: 14.

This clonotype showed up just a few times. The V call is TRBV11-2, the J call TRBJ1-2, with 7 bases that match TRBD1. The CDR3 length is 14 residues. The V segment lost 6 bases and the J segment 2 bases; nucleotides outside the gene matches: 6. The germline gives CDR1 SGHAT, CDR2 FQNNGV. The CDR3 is CASRNDRANYGYTF. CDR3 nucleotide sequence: TGTGCCAGCAGGAACGACAGGGCCAACTATGGCTACACCTTC.

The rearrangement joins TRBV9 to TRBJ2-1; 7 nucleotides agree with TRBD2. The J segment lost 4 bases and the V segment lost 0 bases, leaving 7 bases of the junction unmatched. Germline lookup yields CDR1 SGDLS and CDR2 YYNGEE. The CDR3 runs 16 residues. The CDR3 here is CASSVEGRTRYNEQFF. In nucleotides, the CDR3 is TGTGCCAGCAGCGTAGAGGGCAGGACTAGATACAATGAGCAGTTCTTC.

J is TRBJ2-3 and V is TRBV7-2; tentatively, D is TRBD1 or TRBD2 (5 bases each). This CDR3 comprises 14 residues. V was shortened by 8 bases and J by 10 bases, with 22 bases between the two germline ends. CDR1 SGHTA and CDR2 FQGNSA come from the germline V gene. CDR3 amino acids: CASDQWGRGAAQYF. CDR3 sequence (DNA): TGTGCCAGCGACCAGTGGGGGAGAGGGGCGGCGCAGTATTTT.

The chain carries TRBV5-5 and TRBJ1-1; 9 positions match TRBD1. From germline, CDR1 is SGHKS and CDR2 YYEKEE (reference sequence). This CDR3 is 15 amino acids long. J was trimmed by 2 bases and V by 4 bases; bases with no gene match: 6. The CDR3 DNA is TGTGCCAGCAGCCCCGGGGACAGGGTAAACACTGAAGCTTTCTTT. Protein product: CASSPGDRVNTEAFF.